Listed below are T cell receptor beta chains from one sample, sequenced in a study of type 1 regulatory T cells. One entry per CDR3 protein results from TCRdb running MiXCR on the reads. The profile shows about 100,000 distinct CDR3 sequences, around a third of them singletons. Material for sequencing was CD4+ T cells, either the whole sample or a sorted fraction (not recorded which). The receptors originated from a human donor in good health. The conserved cysteine and the conserved F or W are not part of the CDR3 here.

V gene	J gene	CDR3 protein
TRBV7-9	TRBJ2-1	ASSVQGGGTKNYNEQF
TRBV6-2/TRBV6-3	TRBJ2-1	ASSSGGTYNEQF
TRBV20-1	TRBJ2-3	SARVSGNTQY
TRBV5-5	TRBJ2-1	ASSLVVGGYEQF
TRBV9	TRBJ2-1	ASSVSGASYNEQF
TRBV7-9	TRBJ1-2	ASSFGSGVNYGYT
TRBV27	TRBJ2-4	ASSPKRDKGKNIQY
TRBV10-3	TRBJ2-3	AIATDTQY
TRBV20-1	TRBJ2-5	SARSGGETQY
TRBV12-3/TRBV12-4	TRBJ2-1	ASDEGWAVSYNEQF
TRBV5-1	TRBJ2-1	ASSLGAGGTYNEQF
TRBV24-1	TRBJ1-1	ATYLGARDTEAF
TRBV9	TRBJ2-2	ASSVGTGELF
TRBV20-1	TRBJ1-1	SAFRVNTEAF
TRBV2	TRBJ2-7	ASSVGLGEQY
TRBV12-3/TRBV12-4	TRBJ2-5	ASSLTRETQY
TRBV7-2	TRBJ2-7	ASSYRGLAISYEQY
TRBV7-8	TRBJ2-2	ASSLESSGRVNTGELF
TRBV20-1	TRBJ2-7	SARDSETGSVQQY
TRBV7-9	TRBJ2-7	ASSAPRGAKRYEQY
TRBV29-1	TRBJ1-1	SAKRAENTEAF
TRBV6-5	TRBJ2-7	ASRTLPGGVAYEQY
TRBV12-3/TRBV12-4	TRBJ2-1	ASRGGQIYNEQF
TRBV5-1	TRBJ1-1	ASSPEGQNVAF
TRBV6-2/TRBV6-3	TRBJ2-7	ASSYSRNSYEQY
TRBV6-5	TRBJ2-5	ASSLAGQGPETQY
TRBV24-1	TRBJ2-3	ATSDLHASGGTDTQY
TRBV20-1	TRBJ2-7	SAPRDRVINEQY
TRBV29-1	TRBJ2-1	SVIGLADYNEQF
TRBV20-1	TRBJ2-4	SAGPPRDENIQY
TRBV19	TRBJ2-2	ASSILAGHTGELF
TRBV27	TRBJ1-3	ASSPRGGNTIY
TRBV19	TRBJ2-1	ASSDRDADNEQF
TRBV9	TRBJ2-5	ARRVAGTQY
TRBV20-1	TRBJ2-1	SAVEPVSGDNEQF
TRBV7-9	TRBJ2-7	ASSSRQDPGYEQY
TRBV7-3	TRBJ2-7	ASSLVPGTAYEQY
TRBV7-8	TRBJ2-7	ASSSLAGAYEQY
TRBV9	TRBJ2-7	ASSVGAGPALLYEQY
TRBV6-2/TRBV6-3	TRBJ2-4	ATSVAKNIQY
TRBV15	TRBJ1-1	ATSRGFQGNTEAF
TRBV4-3	TRBJ2-1	ASSQDQAEQF
TRBV7-8	TRBJ2-3	ASSFRESRDTQY
TRBV29-1	TRBJ2-3	SAGKADTQY
TRBV5-5	TRBJ1-6	ASGHTASPLH
TRBV29-1	TRBJ2-7	SVGDRLYEQY
TRBV3-1	TRBJ2-5	ASSPPQGEETQY
TRBV7-8	TRBJ1-1	ASSSGGGSTEAF
TRBV20-1	TRBJ1-4	SARDGAGDEKLF
TRBV5-4	TRBJ2-1	ASSVEGRRVNEQF
TRBV3-1	TRBJ2-1	ASSRISRNNEQF
TRBV18	TRBJ2-5	ASSPTVSPETQY
TRBV5-1	TRBJ1-1	ASRELWDSPNTEAF
TRBV6-1	TRBJ2-7	ASSEGTGLEGWGSY